This TCR beta chain was identified during a study of cytomegalovirus exposure and HLA in healthy donors. The PCR used 60 Vbeta and 13 Jbeta primers. Libraries were prepared by immunoSEQ multiplex PCR; TCRdb keeps only in-frame clonotypes and omits some of them. Recorded for this sample: roughly 120,000 clones. V trimming: 5 bases; J trimming: 4 bases; junction bases outside the gene matches: 7. Germline values: CDR1 SNHLY, CDR2 FYNNEI. The CDR3 loop spans 14 amino acids. Sample: PBMCs. This sequence was found in a man between 18 and 35 years old in good health and CMV-seronegative. The chain uses TRBV2 and TRBJ2-7; 8 bases map to TRBD1. CDR3 in DNA: TGTGCCAGCAGTACCGGACAGGGTCAATACGAGCAGTACTTC. Translation gives CASSTGQGQYEQYF.